The 11 T cell receptor beta chains reported below all come from one sample, sequenced in a study of monozygotic twins with inflammatory bowel disease. No DNA is given; TCRdb re-called the 5' RACE reads and lists each CDR3 protein once. The sample features roughly 330,000 distinct CDR3 sequences, with around 2% in its top ten. The source material was blood. The receptors derive from a human donor with ulcerative colitis or Crohn's disease, or a healthy co-twin of an affected twin (not recorded which).

V is TRBV7-9 and J is TRBJ1-2; there is no DNA to check the TCRdb D call of TRBD1. The CDR3 sequence is 16 residues long. The germline CDR1 and CDR2 sequences are SEHNR and FQNEAQ (reference sequence). This CDR3 is CASSLNPGGANYGYTF.

The chain recombines TRBV7-2 with TRBJ2-7. The CDR3 contains 14 residues. Germline V CDR1 and CDR2: SGHTA, FQGNSA. The CDR3 is CASSFGTVPYEQYF.

The chain joins TRBV20-1 to TRBJ1-2; with no DNA, the TCRdb D assignment of TRBD1 cannot be verified. The CDR3 consists of 13 residues. CDR1 and CDR2 from the germline V gene are DFQATT and SNEGSKA (reference sequence). CDR3 region: CSARDPGWNGYTF.

The J gene is TRBJ1-1, the V gene TRBV4-2. Looked up from germline, CDR1 is LGHNA and CDR2 is YNFKEQ. The CDR3 is made up of 15 amino acids. The CDR3 spells CASSQVFLEGTEAFF.

The chain has TRBV10-3 and TRBJ1-2. The germline CDR1 and CDR2 sequences are ENHRY and SYGVKD. This CDR3 comprises 15 residues. The CDR3 sequence: CAISESRQALYGYTF.

The rearrangement uses TRBV3-1 and TRBJ2-2; TCRdb outputs TRBD1, but without DNA this stays unchecked. The CDR3 covers 16 residues. Germline CDR1 is LGHDT and CDR2 is YNNKEL (reference sequence). The CDR3 region is CASSQGTGTGTGELFF. Based on the CDR3 plus reference TRBV3-1 and TRBJ2-2, the full variable domain is DTAVSQTPKYLVTQMGNDKSIKCEQNLGHDTMYWYKQDSKKFLKIMFSYNNKELIINETVPNRFSPKSPDKAHLNLHINSLELGDSAVYFCASSQGTGTGTGELFFGEGSRLTVL.

The chain joins TRBV5-1 to TRBJ1-2; with no DNA, the TCRdb D assignment of TRBD1 cannot be verified. The CDR3 has 13 residues. CDR1 is SGHRS, CDR2 YFSETQ, per germline. The CDR3 loop reads CASRDTGNYGYTF.

The rearrangement uses TRBV20-1 and TRBJ2-5; there is no DNA to check the TCRdb D call of TRBD1. The germline V gene has CDR1 DFQATT and CDR2 SNEGSKA (reference sequence). This CDR3 region has 13 residues. CDR3 loop: CSARHGGSETQYF.

This chain links TRBV6-1 with TRBJ2-3; as DNA is missing, the TRBD2 call by TCRdb cannot be tested. From germline, CDR1 is MNHNS and CDR2 SASEGT. This CDR3 spans 14 amino acids. The CDR3 spells CASRPGLHTDTQYF.

This chain links TRBV5-1 with TRBJ1-1. CDR1 SGHRS and CDR2 YFSETQ come from the germline V gene. CDR3 size: 15 residues. The CDR3 spells CASSLDYTLSTEAFF.

The genes are TRBV24-1 and TRBJ1-2; TCRdb's D gene call, TRBD1, goes unchecked for lack of DNA. CDR1 KGHDR and CDR2 SFDVKD come from the germline V gene. The CDR3 extends over 14 amino acids. This CDR3 is CATSGATPGSGYTF.